This T cell receptor beta chain was captured by sequencing in a study of shared clonotypes between healthy human individuals. In replicate PCRs of sorted subsets, roughly 200 ng DNA, tens of thousands of T cell genomes, was used. Method: immunoSEQ multiplex PCR; TCRdb's copy keeps in-frame clones and lacks some. This sample has roughly 2.1 million clones, with about 92% found just once. The length of the CDR3 is 15 residues. V was clipped by 3 bases and J by 0 bases, with 12 bases between them. Per the germline V gene, CDR1 is MDHEN and CDR2 is SYDVKM. CD45RO-negative, CCR7-selected cells formed the naive CD8 fraction, which excluded terminally differentiated effector memory CD45RA+ cells.

This clonotype was obtained from a man aged 18-30 years in good health. Some clones in this sample may be carry-over from other donors' samples. Sequencing was done on a sample of naive CD8+ T cells from PBMCs. This chain links TRBV28 with TRBJ2-7; D is unclear. The CDR3 sequence is CASSLLDSSSYEQYF. In DNA, the CDR3 is TGTGCCAGCAGTTTGCTAGACTCCAGCTCCTACGAGCAGTACTTC.